These 6 T cell receptor beta chains share one sample of origin, sequenced in a study of tumour-infiltrating T cells in Burkitt lymphoma. Generated by immunoSEQ multiplex PCR, the TCRdb table keeps only in-frame clones and is missing some. This sample carries 2,500 to 3,000 clones, 76% of them seen once, and the ten largest clones take roughly an eighth. Sequenced sample: tumor tissue. These receptors were collected from a human donor with diffuse large B-cell lymphoma.

The rearrangement uses TRBV5-4 and TRBJ2-5; 8 bases are shared with TRBD2. The germline V gene has CDR1 SGHNT and CDR2 YYREEE (reference sequence). J lost 3 bases, V lost 1 base, and 11 bases had no gene match. The CDR3 consists of 17 residues. CDR3 region: CASSLYSFTGGKETQYF. The CDR3 DNA sequence: TGTGCCAGCAGCTTGTACTCCTTCACGGGGGGGAAAGAGACCCAGTACTTC. The variable domain in full, completed from reference TRBV5-4 and TRBJ2-5, reads ETGVTQSPTHLIKTRGQQVTLRCSSQSGHNTVSWYQQALGQGPQFIFQYYREEENGRGNFPPRFSGLQFPNYSSELNVNALELDDSALYLCASSLYSFTGGKETQYFGPGTRLLVL.

The chain employs TRBV15 and TRBJ2-3; unclear D gene. This CDR3 spans 12 amino acids. Between the trimmed V and J ends, which lost 3 bases and 3 bases, there was a span of 4 bases. CDR1 and CDR2 (germline): LNHNV, YYDKDF (reference sequence). DNA for the CDR3: TGTGCCACCAGCAGGGGAACAGATACGCAGTATTTT. Translating it yields CATSRGTDTQYF. The full variable domain, its missing parts supplied by reference TRBV15 and TRBJ2-3, is DAMVIQNPRYQVTQFGKPVTLSCSQTLNHNVMYWYQQKSSQAPKLLFHYYDKDFNNEADTPDNFQSRRPNTSFCFLDIRSPGLGDTAMYLCATSRGTDTQYFGPGTRLTVL.

V is TRBV14 and J is TRBJ1-1, with 7 bases that match TRBD1. V was pared by 4 bases and J by 3 bases, with 8 bases of the junction left unmatched. This CDR3 comprises 15 residues. Germline V gene lookup returns CDR1 SGHDN and CDR2 FVKESK. The CDR3 reads CASSPWQGVDTEAFF. CDR3 coding DNA: TGTGCCAGCAGCCCATGGCAGGGGGTAGACACTGAAGCTTTCTTT.

This clone came up a few times. The V and J genes are TRBV7-2 and TRBJ2-7; 7 bases line up with TRBD1. CDR1 SGHTA and CDR2 FQGNSA come from the germline V gene. The CDR3 is 14 residues long. Trimming at V came to 5 bases and at J to 1 base, leaving 5 bases not matched to a gene. Here the CDR3 reads CASSANRGSYEQYF. As DNA, the CDR3 is TGTGCCAGCAGCGCCAACAGGGGTTCCTACGAGCAGTACTTC.

The V call is TRBV4-1, the J call TRBJ2-4, with a tentative D call TRBD2 (6 bases). Trimming shortened V by 5 bases and J by 8 bases, and 16 bases separated the two germline ends. The CDR3 runs 14 residues. Germline V gene lookup returns CDR1 MGHRA and CDR2 YSYEKL. The CDR3 region has the DNA TGCGCCAGCAGCGACGTAGGGAGGTTGGACATTCAGTACTTC. Its protein is CASSDVGRLDIQYF.

This clone showed up just once. At one of its ends the junction is not consistent with the germline gene, which may arise from a read error. The sample carries other DNA sequences with the same CDR3. The genes are TRBV10-3 and TRBJ1-2, with D possibly matching TRBD1 (5 bases). CDR1 and CDR2 from the germline V gene are ENHRY and SYGVKD. The CDR3 covers 12 residues. The CDR3 region has the DNA TGTGCTATCAATCACTCCAGGGATGTCTACACCTTC. Translating it yields CAINHSRDVYTF.